The clone carrying this T cell receptor beta chain is a singleton in its sample. Libraries were prepared by immunoSEQ multiplex PCR; TCRdb keeps only in-frame clonotypes and omits some of them. The data show some 80,000 clones, 75% to 95% seen once. The data belong to a study of T cell responses to AZD1222 COVID-19 vaccine. The germline CDR1 and CDR2 sequences are KGHSH and LQKENI. Trimming cost V 3 bases and J 5 bases, with 8 bases left between them. The CDR3 runs 13 residues. This TCR was sampled from an adult who received the AZD1222 COVID-19 vaccine. The V gene is TRBV18, the J gene TRBJ1-5; the D is unclear. The specimen was peripheral blood, collected 28 days after the second AZD1222 dose. Here the CDR3 DNA reads TGTGCCAGCTCACCGATGACCGATCAGCCCCAGCATTTT. Its translation is CASSPMTDQPQHF.